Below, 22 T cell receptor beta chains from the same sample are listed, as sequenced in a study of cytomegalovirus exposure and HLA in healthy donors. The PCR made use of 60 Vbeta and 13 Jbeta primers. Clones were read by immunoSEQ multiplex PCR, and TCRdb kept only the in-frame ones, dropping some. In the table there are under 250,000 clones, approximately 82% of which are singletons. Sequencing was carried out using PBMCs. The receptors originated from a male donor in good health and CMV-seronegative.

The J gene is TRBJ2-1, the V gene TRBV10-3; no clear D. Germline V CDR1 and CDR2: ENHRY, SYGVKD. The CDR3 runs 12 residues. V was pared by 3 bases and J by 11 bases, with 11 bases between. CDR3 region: CAISDSASKQFF. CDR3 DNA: TGTGCCATCAGTGACTCCGCGTCTAAGCAGTTCTTC.

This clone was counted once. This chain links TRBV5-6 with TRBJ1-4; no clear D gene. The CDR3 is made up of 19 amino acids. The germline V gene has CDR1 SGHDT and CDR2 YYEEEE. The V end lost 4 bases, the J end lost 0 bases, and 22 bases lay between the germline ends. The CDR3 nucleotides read TGTGCCAGCAGCCTTACAACGAGTCCCGGAGGTGCAACTAATGAAAAACTGTTTTTT. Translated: CASSLTTSPGGATNEKLFF.

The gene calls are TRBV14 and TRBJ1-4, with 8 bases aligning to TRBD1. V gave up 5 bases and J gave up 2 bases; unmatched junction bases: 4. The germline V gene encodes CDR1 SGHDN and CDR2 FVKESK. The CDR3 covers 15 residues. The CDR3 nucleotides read TGTGCCAGCAGCTACAGGGGGAGGACTAATGAAAAACTGTTTTTT. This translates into CASSYRGRTNEKLFF.

The DNA for the CDR3 is TGTGCCAGCAGCGTAGGGACTAGCGGGATGTTCGAGCAGTACTTC. This translates into CASSVGTSGMFEQYF. The chain is built from TRBV9 and TRBJ2-7; 12 bases are shared with TRBD2. The CDR3 totals 15 residues. V trimming: 0 bases; J trimming: 6 bases; junction bases outside the gene matches: 4. Germline CDR1 reads SGDLS; CDR2 reads YYNGEE.

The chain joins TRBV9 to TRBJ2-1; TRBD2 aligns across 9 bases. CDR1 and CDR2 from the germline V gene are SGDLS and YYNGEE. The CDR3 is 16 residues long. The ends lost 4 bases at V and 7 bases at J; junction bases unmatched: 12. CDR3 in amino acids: CASSSLGAGGINEQFF. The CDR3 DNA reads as TGTGCCAGCAGCTCCCTGGGGGCGGGAGGGATAAATGAGCAGTTCTTC.

For the CDR3, the DNA is TGTGCCAGCAGCTTAACTAGCGGAACTAGCACAGATACGCAGTATTTT. Protein: CASSLTSGTSTDTQYF. This rearrangement joins TRBV7-3 to TRBJ2-3; weak D call: TRBD2 (6 bases). The CDR3 is made up of 16 amino acids. V lost 0 bases and J 0 bases, leaving 10 bases between the germline ends. The germline CDR1 and CDR2 sequences are SGHTA and FQGTGA.

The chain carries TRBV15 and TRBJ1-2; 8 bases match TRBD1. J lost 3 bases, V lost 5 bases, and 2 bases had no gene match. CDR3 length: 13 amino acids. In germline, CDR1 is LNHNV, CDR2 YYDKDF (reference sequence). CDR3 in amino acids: CATSRQGYYGYTF. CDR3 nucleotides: TGTGCCACCAGCCGACAGGGGTACTATGGCTACACCTTC.

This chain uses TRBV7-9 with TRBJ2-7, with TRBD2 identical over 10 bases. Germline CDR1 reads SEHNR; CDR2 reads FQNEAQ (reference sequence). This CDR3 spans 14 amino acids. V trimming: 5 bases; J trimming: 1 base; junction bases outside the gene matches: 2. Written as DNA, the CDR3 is TGTGCCAGCAGCGGGACTAGCGAGTCCTACGAGCAGTACTTC. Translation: CASSGTSESYEQYF.

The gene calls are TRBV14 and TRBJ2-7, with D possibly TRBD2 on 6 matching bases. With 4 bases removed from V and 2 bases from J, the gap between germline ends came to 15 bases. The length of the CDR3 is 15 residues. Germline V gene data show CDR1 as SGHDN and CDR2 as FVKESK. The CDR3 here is CASSLKPGTAYEQYF. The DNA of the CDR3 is TGTGCCAGCAGCCTAAAACCGGGGACTGCCTACGAGCAGTACTTC.

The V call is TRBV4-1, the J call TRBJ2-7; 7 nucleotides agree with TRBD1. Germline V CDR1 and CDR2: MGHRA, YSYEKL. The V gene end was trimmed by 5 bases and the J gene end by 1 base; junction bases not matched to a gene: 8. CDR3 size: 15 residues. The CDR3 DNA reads TGCGCCAGCAGCTTGGGCGCAGGGGGTTCCTACGAGCAGTACTTC. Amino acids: CASSLGAGGSYEQYF.

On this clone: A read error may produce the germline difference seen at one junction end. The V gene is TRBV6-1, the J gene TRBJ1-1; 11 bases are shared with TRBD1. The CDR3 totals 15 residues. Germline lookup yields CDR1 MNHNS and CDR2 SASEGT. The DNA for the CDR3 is TGTGCCAGCAGAGAAGCCGGGACAGGGGGCACTGAAGCTTTCTTT. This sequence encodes CASREAGTGGTEAFF.

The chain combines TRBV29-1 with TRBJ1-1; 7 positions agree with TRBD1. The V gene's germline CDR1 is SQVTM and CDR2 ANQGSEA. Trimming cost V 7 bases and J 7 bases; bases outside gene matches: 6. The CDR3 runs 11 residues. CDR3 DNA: TGCAGCGGCGACAGGGTGGTTGAAGCTTTCTTT. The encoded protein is CSGDRVVEAFF.

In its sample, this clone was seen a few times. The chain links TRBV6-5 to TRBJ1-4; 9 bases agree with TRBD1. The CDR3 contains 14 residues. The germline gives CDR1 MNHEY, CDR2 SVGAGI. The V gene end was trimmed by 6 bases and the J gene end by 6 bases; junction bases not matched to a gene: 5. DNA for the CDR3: TGTGCCAGCAGCTCGGGACAGGGCTATGAAAAACTGTTTTTT. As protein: CASSSGQGYEKLFF.

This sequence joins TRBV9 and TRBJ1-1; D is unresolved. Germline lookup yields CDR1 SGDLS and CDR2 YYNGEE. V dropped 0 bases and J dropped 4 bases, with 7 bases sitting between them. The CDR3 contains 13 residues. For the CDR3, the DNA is TGTGCCAGCAGCGTAGGTGAGGCCACTGAAGCTTTCTTT. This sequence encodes CASSVGEATEAFF.

CDR3 DNA: TGTGCCAGCCCTCCCGGGGGAATACGGCGGGGCGCCTACAATGAGCAGTTCTTC. It yields the protein CASPPGGIRRGAYNEQFF. The J gene is TRBJ2-1, the V gene TRBV28; D possibly corresponds to TRBD2 (6 bases). This CDR3 is built from 18 residues. Germline-derived CDR1 and CDR2 are MDHEN and SYDVKM. V gave up 8 bases and J gave up 2 bases, with 25 bases separating them.

CDR3 DNA: TGTGCCAGTAGTACCGTCAAGGGGGGGGCGGGGAACCCATATAGCAATCAGCCCCAGCATTTT. This gives the protein CASSTVKGGAGNPYSNQPQHF. The chain links TRBV19 to TRBJ1-5, with D possibly being TRBD1 (6 bases). In germline, CDR1 is LNHDA, CDR2 SQIVND (reference sequence). The CDR3 is 21 amino acids. V lost 4 bases to trimming and J lost 0 bases, with 28 bases between them.

The CDR3 DNA reads as TGTGCCAGTAGTGAATCGACAGCATTCAATGGCTACACCTTC. This gives the protein CASSESTAFNGYTF. This chain connects TRBV19 to TRBJ1-2; D is possibly TRBD1 (5 bases). This CDR3 spans 14 amino acids. The V gene lost 5 bases and the J gene lost 6 bases, with 16 bases spanning the gap. Looked up from germline, CDR1 is LNHDA and CDR2 is SQIVND (reference sequence).

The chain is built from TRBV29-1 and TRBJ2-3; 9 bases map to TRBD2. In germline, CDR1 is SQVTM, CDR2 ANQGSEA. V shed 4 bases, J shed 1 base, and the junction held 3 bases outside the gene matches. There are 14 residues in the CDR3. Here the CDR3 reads CSVVRTSGTDTQYF. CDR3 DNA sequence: TGCAGCGTTGTACGGACTAGCGGCACAGATACGCAGTATTTT.

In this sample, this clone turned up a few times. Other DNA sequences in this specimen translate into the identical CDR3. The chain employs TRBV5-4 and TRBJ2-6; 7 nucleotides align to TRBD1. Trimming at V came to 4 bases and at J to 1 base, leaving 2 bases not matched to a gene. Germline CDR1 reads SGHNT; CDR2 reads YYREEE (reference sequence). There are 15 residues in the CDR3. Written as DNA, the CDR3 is TGTGCCAGCAGCCTGGGACAGTCTGGGGCCAACGTCCTGACTTTC. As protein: CASSLGQSGANVLTF.

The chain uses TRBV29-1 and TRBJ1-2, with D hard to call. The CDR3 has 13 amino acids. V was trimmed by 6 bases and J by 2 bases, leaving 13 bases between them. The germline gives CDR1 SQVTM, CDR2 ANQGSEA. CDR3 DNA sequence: TGCAGCGTCCGGGGAGCGGTGAACTATGGCTACACCTTC. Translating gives CSVRGAVNYGYTF.

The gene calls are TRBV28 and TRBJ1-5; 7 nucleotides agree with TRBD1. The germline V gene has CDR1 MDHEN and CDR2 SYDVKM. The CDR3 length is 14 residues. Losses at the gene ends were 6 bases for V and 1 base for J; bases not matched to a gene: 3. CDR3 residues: CASRIQGSNQPQHF. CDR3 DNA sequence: TGTGCCAGCAGAATACAGGGGAGCAATCAGCCCCAGCATTTT.

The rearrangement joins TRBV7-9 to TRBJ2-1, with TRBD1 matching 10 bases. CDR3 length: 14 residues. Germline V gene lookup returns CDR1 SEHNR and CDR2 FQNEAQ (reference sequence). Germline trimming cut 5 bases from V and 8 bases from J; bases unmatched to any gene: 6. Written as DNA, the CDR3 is TGTGCCAGCAGCACGGACAGGGGGAGTGATGAGCAGTTCTTC. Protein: CASSTDRGSDEQFF.